The TCR beta chain under discussion was sequenced for a study of blood T cell repertoires in COVID-19. Across the study: Samples of COVID-19 (acute and convalescent) were obtained from the United States, Italy and Spain.

Trimming at V came to 4 bases and at J to 0 bases, leaving 7 bases not matched to a gene. CDR3 size: 16 residues. Germline lookup yields CDR1 SEHNR and CDR2 FQNEAQ (reference sequence). In the source study's methods: How many nucleated cells were present was estimated from reference gene primer amplification. The data were produced by immunoSEQ multiplex PCR, yet TCRdb's version contains in-frame clones alone and is incomplete. The DNA was the basis for D and trimming; V, J and clone size are from that table. The data hold 300,000 to 450,000 clones, with about 87% observed a single time. Enrolled during active infection, Seattle patients were then followed longitudinally.

The TCR was taken from a woman aged 25 to 39 with COVID-19, enrolled during active disease. Sequenced material: peripheral blood. The rearrangement uses TRBV7-9 and TRBJ2-7; 9 bases line up with TRBD1. In DNA, the CDR3 is TGTGCCAGCAGCTCCTGGGGACAGGGCCACTCCTACGAGCAGTACTTC. This sequence encodes CASSSWGQGHSYEQYF.